This T cell receptor beta chain appears in the sequencing data of a study of blood T cell repertoires in COVID-19. Background on the study: COVID-19 samples collected from the United States, Italy and Spain covered acute and convalescent phases. The cDNA or gDNA used as material had been derived from T cells, B-cell-depleted T cells, or PBMCs.

Original data processing: How many nucleated cells were present was estimated from reference gene primer amplification. Libraries were prepared by immunoSEQ multiplex PCR; TCRdb keeps only in-frame clonotypes and omits some of them. From that table come the V and J calls and clone size; the DNA was used to work out D and trimming. This repertoire shows some 670,000 clones, 75% to 90% found once; its top ten account for 0.2% to 0.3%. The germline V and J ends were trimmed by 5 bases and 9 bases, with 13 bases remaining between them. This CDR3 region has 13 residues. Germline V gives CDR1 KGHDR, CDR2 SFDVKD.

The TCR originated in a woman in her late teens or twenties with acute or convalescent COVID-19. The sample taken for sequencing was peripheral blood. This chain links TRBV24-1 with TRBJ2-1; TRBD2 is a possible D gene (5 bases). The CDR3 spells CATSVSLAGEQFF. CDR3 sequence (DNA): TGTGCCACCAGTGTATCGCTAGCCGGTGAGCAGTTCTTC.